The clone carrying this TCR beta chain was detected many times. This entry is derived from a study of molecular identifiers for immune sequencing clone quantification. Sorted naive CD8 T cells were those defined as CD8+CD4-CCR7+CD45RA+. TCRdb itself ran the PCR reads through MiXCR, one entry per CDR3 protein. The table includes more than 70,000 distinct CDR3 sequences, 20% to 25% detected once. This CDR3 has 16 residues. The germline CDR1 and CDR2 sequences are LGHNA and YSLEER. V dropped 1 base and J dropped 5 bases, with 15 bases sitting between them. This clonotype originated in a human donor in good health. Some libraries in this study had Jurkat cell RNA spiked in. The V call is TRBV4-3, the J call TRBJ2-1; weak D call: TRBD2 (6 bases). Sequencing was carried out using naive CD8+ T cells from blood, with Jurkat cell RNA spiked in. Sample subset: FACS-sorted CD8+CD4-CCR7+CD45RA+ naive T cells. As DNA, the CDR3 is TGCGCCAGCAGCCAAGTCCCGCGGGAAGCCCACAATGAGCAGTTCTTC. This gives the protein CASSQVPREAHNEQFF.